These T cell receptor beta chains were read from a single sample in a study of shared clonotypes between healthy human individuals. Assay: immunoSEQ multiplex PCR; the TCRdb copy retains only in-frame clones and omits some. The table records millions of clones, around 95% of them present only once. The sequencing input was naive CD4+ T cells sorted from blood. All receptors come from a man in his late teens or twenties in good health. Each CDR3 is given with its conserved first and last residue. D genes are given only for firm matches. The size of a clone is reported for some rows only, either as once, few or many, or as a class for expanded clones.

clone size,V gene,D gene,J gene,CDR3 DNA,CDR3 protein
NA,TRBV9,NA,TRBJ1-2,TGTGCCAGCAGCAGGGGCTATGGCTACACCTTC,CASSRGYGYTF
NA,TRBV30,NA,TRBJ2-1,TGTGCCTGGGCACCGGGGCCGGCAAGGAATGAGCAGTTCTTC,CAWAPGPARNEQFF
NA,TRBV5-6,TRBD1,TRBJ2-7,TGTGCCAGCCGAAAGACGGACAGGGGCTACGAGCAGTACTTC,CASRKTDRGYEQYF
once,TRBV4-3,NA,TRBJ1-5,TGCGCCAGCAGCCAAGATCGGGGGACATTTAGCAATCAGCCCCAGCATTTT,CASSQDRGTFSNQPQHF
NA,TRBV5-1,TRBD2,TRBJ2-1,TGCGCCAGCAGCTTATCGACTAGCGGGGGGCAATACAATGAGCAGTTCTTC,CASSLSTSGGQYNEQFF
NA,TRBV5-6,NA,TRBJ1-2,TGTGCCAGCAGCTTCCGCCAGGGCAGGGGCTATGGCTACACCTTC,CASSFRQGRGYGYTF
NA,TRBV9,NA,TRBJ2-3,TGTGCCAGCTCCCCTGGGGTTGGAGATACGCAGTATTTT,CASSPGVGDTQYF
NA,TRBV5-1,NA,TRBJ1-4,TGCGCCAGCAGTTGGACAGCAATTTCAACTAATGAAAAACTGTTTTTT,CASSWTAISTNEKLFF
NA,TRBV7-2,TRBD1,TRBJ1-6,TGTGCCAGCAGCTTGCAACAGGGGGAAAATTCACCCCTCCACTTT,CASSLQQGENSPLHF
NA,TRBV7-3,TRBD2,TRBJ2-3,TGTGCCAGCAGCCCCGGGGGAGGGTTCACAGATACGCAGTATTTT,CASSPGGGFTDTQYF
NA,TRBV9,TRBD1,TRBJ1-1,TGTGCCAGCAGCACCTCCGACAGGGGGAACACTGAAGCTTTCTTT,CASSTSDRGNTEAFF
NA,TRBV6-1,TRBD2,TRBJ2-7,TGTGCCAGCCTAGGGACTAGCGGATCCTACGAGCAGTACTTC,CASLGTSGSYEQYF
NA,TRBV6-5,TRBD1,TRBJ1-2,TGTGCCAGCAGTTACGGACAGGGGGCGCAGGGCTACACCTTC,CASSYGQGAQGYTF
NA,TRBV30,NA,TRBJ1-2,TGTGCCTGGAGGGAGGGCCTTGGCTACACCTTC,CAWREGLGYTF
once,TRBV5-4,TRBD2,TRBJ2-1,TGTGCCAGCGGGTTACCGGGACTAGCGGGGGGCTACCCGGGTGAGCAGTTCTTC,CASGLPGLAGGYPGEQFF
many,TRBV9,NA,TRBJ2-2,TGTGCCAGCAGCGTAGTCGGGAACACCGGGGAGCTGTTTTTT,CASSVVGNTGELFF
NA,TRBV18,TRBD1,TRBJ1-2,TGTGCCAGCTCACGACAGAGGACAGGGGCGAACCCATATGGCTACACCTTC,CASSRQRTGANPYGYTF
NA,TRBV28,TRBD1,TRBJ1-1,TGTGCCAGCCGGGGGAGGGACAGGGGGCACGCTTTCTTT,CASRGRDRGHAFF
NA,TRBV18,NA,TRBJ1-3,TGTGCCAGCTCTTCGACAGTCTCTGGAAACACCATATATTTT,CASSSTVSGNTIYF
NA,TRBV10-1,NA,TRBJ2-5,TGCGCCAGCAGTTTTCTTTGCGTCCAGAGAGAGACCCAGTACTTC,CASSFLCVQRETQYF
NA,TRBV6-4,TRBD2,TRBJ2-6,TGTGCCAGCAGTCTCCACCCCGGGACTAGCGGGACTGGGGCCAACGTCCTGACTTTC,CASSLHPGTSGTGANVLTF
NA,TRBV5-1,TRBD1,TRBJ2-7,TGCGCCAGCAGCGCTCAGACAGGGTCGGGCTACGAGCAGTACTTC,CASSAQTGSGYEQYF
NA,TRBV9,NA,TRBJ2-3,TGTGCCAGCAGCCCAGGGACAAGGCTTGGGACAGATACGCAGTATTTT,CASSPGTRLGTDTQYF
NA,TRBV5-1,NA,TRBJ2-2,TGCGCCAGCAGCTTGATAACAGGGTTCACCGGGGAGCTGTTTTTT,CASSLITGFTGELFF
once,TRBV5-1,TRBD1,TRBJ1-1,TGCGCCAGCAGCTCGGACAGGGGCCCCGAAGCTTTCTTT,CASSSDRGPEAFF
NA,TRBV5-6,NA,TRBJ1-2,TGTGCCAGCAGCTTGCTCGGGACTGAAGCTAACTATGGCTACACCTTC,CASSLLGTEANYGYTF
NA,TRBV10-1,TRBD1,TRBJ2-7,TGCGCCAGCAGTGACCCCGGACAGGGGTCCTACGAGCAGTACTTC,CASSDPGQGSYEQYF
once,TRBV19,TRBD2,TRBJ2-5,TGTGCCAGTAGTCCACTTGGGGCTAGCGGGCCCGAAGAGACCCAGTACTTC,CASSPLGASGPEETQYF
NA,TRBV6-1,TRBD2,TRBJ2-2,TGTGCCAGCAGTGCTAGCGGACCGAACACCGGGGAGCTGTTTTTT,CASSASGPNTGELFF
NA,TRBV6-5,NA,TRBJ2-3,TGTGCCAGCAGTCAGCGGGTTTCCACAGATACGCAGTATTTT,CASSQRVSTDTQYF
NA,TRBV5-1,NA,TRBJ2-5,TGCGCCAGCATGAAGGGAGACCAAGAGACCCAGTACTTC,CASMKGDQETQYF
NA,TRBV5-1,TRBD1,TRBJ1-3,TGCGCCAGCAGCTCGTTACAGGGGGCCCCTGGAAACACCATATATTTT,CASSSLQGAPGNTIYF
NA,TRBV4-1,NA,TRBJ1-1,TGCGCCAGCAGCCAATGGCAGTTTAGCACTGAAGCTTTCTTT,CASSQWQFSTEAFF
NA,TRBV19,NA,TRBJ1-5,TGTGCCAGTAGTATAGTTACAGGGAGTCAGCCCCAGCATTTT,CASSIVTGSQPQHF
NA,TRBV6-1,NA,TRBJ1-3,TGTGCCAGCATCTGGGGGGCAATCTCTGGAAACACCATATATTTT,CASIWGAISGNTIYF
once,TRBV10-3,NA,TRBJ1-1,TGTGCCATCAGTACGACAGTTAACACTGAAGCTTTCTTT,CAISTTVNTEAFF
NA,TRBV27,NA,TRBJ2-3,TGTGCCAGCAGCTTCGGGCCCTCCACAGGTGCTACGCAGTATTTT,CASSFGPSTGATQYF
NA,TRBV9,TRBD1,TRBJ1-4,TGTGCCAGCAGCGCCGGGACAGAGAATGAAAAACTGTTTTTT,CASSAGTENEKLFF
NA,TRBV30,TRBD1,TRBJ2-6,TGTGCCTTTAGGGACAGGACCAGCTCTGGGGCCAACGTCCTGACTTTC,CAFRDRTSSGANVLTF